This entry is about one TCR beta chain. CDR1 is DFQATT, CDR2 SNEGSKA, per germline (reference sequence). V lost 3 bases and J lost 1, with 10 bases in between. The CDR3 extends over 13 amino acids. The sample belongs to a study of human T cells and chemical hapten exposure. Time point specified: patch test 3, about 24 weeks after DPC sensitization. As for treatment: therapeutic diphenylcyclopropenone sensitization with weekly scalp DPC. Each CDR3 protein gets one entry after TCRdb re-called the RACE reads with MiXCR. The table records roughly 100,000 distinct CDR3 sequences, under 40% of them present only once.

This rearrangement joins TRBV20-1 to TRBJ2-7; D remains ambiguous. This receptor was obtained from a man in his forties with alopecia areata. Some clones in this sample may be carry-over from other donors' samples. This material consisted of whole blood, taken in connection with sensitization to the hapten diphenylcyclopropenone (DPC). The CDR3 here is CSASSQPSYEQYF. Here the CDR3 DNA reads TGCAGTGCTAGTTCCCAGCCGTCCTACGAGCAGTACTTC.